This paragraph reports one T cell receptor (beta chain). The antigen is not known. The record originates from a study of blood T cells in healthy people across ages. About the study: Template switching recovered approximately one barcoded beta molecule for every two T cells.

Every donor contributed about 10 milliliters of peripheral blood by blood draw. Per sample, extraction of total RNA gave at least 5 micrograms in every case. Next came a second PCR, run for about 7 to 12 cycles, which used a sample-barcoded 5' primer along with a J-beta primer mix. A single record per CDR3 protein comes from TCRdb applying MiXCR to the 5' RACE reads. The sample contains 850,000 to 1,300,000 distinct CDR3 sequences, 40% to 55% of which appear only once. The CDR3 sequence is 13 residues long. Germline loops: CDR1 LGHDT, CDR2 YNNKEL (reference sequence). V was clipped by 5 bases and J by 4 bases, with 9 bases between them. The study, taken as a whole, reports: Strong correlation was found linking TCR beta diversity to naive T cell percentage.

The V and J genes are TRBV3-1 and TRBJ2-4; D might be TRBD1 or TRBD2, each matching 5 bases. The clonotype originates from a woman aged 60 to 75 in good health. Sequencing used blood. CDR3 DNA sequence: TGTGCCAGCAGCTCGGGACGGAAAAACATTCAGTACTTC. Its translation: CASSSGRKNIQYF.